What follows describes a single T cell receptor (beta chain). Its recognized antigen is unknown. Qualities for individual bases were not recorded, and no much larger clone is one base off. This entry is derived from a study of cytomegalovirus exposure and HLA in healthy donors (dated by TCRdb to the late 2010s). About the study as a whole: An earlier analysis of some 550 of the donors reported 250 to 350 Gb of sequence data and some 120 million unique TCR beta sequences from around 200 million T cells. Around 320 gigabases of sequencing data and approximately 84 million unique TCR sequences were included in an early release covering 500 to 750 HLA-typed donors. Of the approximately 370 genotyped donors, less than 90% were placed in the genetic ancestry cluster associated with self-reported Caucasian donors. The study aimed to test whether signatures of past pathogen exposure could be identified by cataloging public T cell receptors. Using immunosequencing, the study profiled T cell repertoires from 640 or so subjects and related those repertoires to cytomegalovirus serostatus. A separate validation cohort of approximately 120 different subjects was used in addition to the approximately 700-subject first cohort. To predict cytomegalovirus infection status, the study brought together high-throughput TCR immunosequencing, statistical association of individual TCRs with disease status, and machine learning. A later analysis re-analyzed previously published TCR beta repertoires from hundreds of donors and added high-resolution HLA genotyping to study TCR occurrence patterns. Rather than using new phenotypic data, the later analysis identified candidate immune exposures from TCR beta sequences and from how often those sequences occurred across donors. An earlier analysis of nearly 600 of the donors applied high-throughput TCR beta sequencing to assess whether each TCR beta V gene segment acted as functional or pseudogenic. Donor age, sex, ethnicity and CMV serostatus were compiled together with the repertoire data. In a later genetic analysis, genome-wide SNP genotypes for about 55% of the roughly 700 donors were used, and that subset was treated as a discovery cohort. All discovery cohort repertoires had been generated using a single sequencing platform. HLA typing covered class I and class II loci at four-digit resolution. Typing coverage varied by locus: 629-630 donors for A, B, C, DRB1 and DQB1; more than 500 for DQA1; 600 to 610 for DPA1; approximately 450 for DPB1. A few DR-DQ haplotypes were handled as single units for association and clustering because linkage in the cohort was strong. Among a few hundred genotyped donors of the cohort, an average of about 240,000 unique TCR beta nucleotide sequences were sequenced per donor, roughly 20% of them non-productive.

In total, about 650 healthy bone marrow donors made up the cohort. At the time of sampling, all cohort members were nominally healthy, though unrecorded immune exposures were likely present. The donor tested CMV seronegative and was one of the 352 seronegative cohort members. Each donor provided a peripheral blood sample, and peripheral blood mononuclear cells were used for TCR beta sequencing. The Qiagen DNeasy Blood Extraction Kit was used to extract genomic DNA from the blood cell samples. Sequences LNHDA (CDR1) and SQIVND (CDR2) are obtained from the germline V gene (reference sequence). CDR3 length: 15 amino acids, cysteine to phenylalanine. Just the 45-base CDR3 DNA is kept, in frame starting at base 1. V loses 2 bases of germline sequence and J loses 3 bases, and the interval between the two ends is 10 bases. What the research found in general, with its limitations: Across donors, most TCR sequences were observed very rarely, whereas some public TCRs were present in many individuals. A few of the identified cytomegalovirus-associated TCR beta chains were confirmed in vitro to be specific for cytomegalovirus antigens. Because counts were too low, some 16 rarely observed V segments, including chromosome 9 orphons, were excluded from the earlier analysis of a few hundred of the donors. Some IMGT-functional V segments, including TRBV6-2 and TRBV6-3, could not be told apart with the 87-base-pair reads, so those segments were excluded. In a later genetic analysis, a missense DCLRE1C variant was associated with V-gene and J-gene trimming of TCR beta chains, and the association was replicated in an independent cohort. Because HLA typing was missing for some donors at each locus, association tests included only the typed subset. When HLA alleles, especially DR and DQ, strongly co-occurred, attributing TCR associations to individual alleles was difficult. Correlated functional status among segregating V segments might reflect linkage disequilibrium, but an unknown experimental factor could not be ruled out. In this cohort, only TCR beta chains were sequenced, and detectable features were limited by the absence of alpha or paired-chain data. A group of highly shared sequence variants was considered likely to be a technical artifact of the sequencing pipeline. In a later genetic analysis, fewer N-insertions in productive TCRs were reported among donors in an Asian-associated ancestry cluster than the approximately 670-donor mean. Immune exposure information for the cohort was limited to CMV serostatus. A further reported finding was that TCR beta sequences accurately predicted the HLA-A and HLA-B alleles for most subjects in the first cohort. The presence/absence analyses assumed that sequencing depth was roughly uniform across donors, and that assumption may not be true. According to the authors, the approach could potentially be generalized to other disease states and immunological phenotypes. The classifier was reported to diagnose cytomegalovirus status with high specificity and sensitivity in both the original and validation cohorts. Several of the top co-occurrence clusters appeared to be linked to parvovirus B19, influenza, CMV and Epstein-Barr virus, according to a later analysis. An earlier analysis of approximately 500 of the donors showed that most TCR beta V segments appeared in productive rearrangements either about 90% or about 30% of the time, which broadly matched IMGT annotations. In a later analysis, HLA-associated TCR beta chains were found to be more clonally expanded and to have lower generation probabilities than equally common non-associated chains. In a later analysis, the rate of TCR association differed among HLA loci, with DRB1 alleles having the most associated TCRs and HLA-C alleles having the fewest. The study gave a list of roughly 150 TCR beta chains associated with cytomegalovirus. According to a later analysis, most CMV-associated TCR beta chains appeared to be HLA-restricted, and the HLA associations seemed to be driven largely by CMV exposure. Specific HLA alleles were associated with over 15,000 TCR beta sequences at a false discovery rate of 0.05 in a later analysis.

The library was produced with the immunoSEQ multiplex PCR assay. A mixture of 60 forward primers for TCR Vbeta segments and 13 reverse primers for TCR Jbeta segments was used in the multiplex PCR. Amplification of the CDR3 region of rearranged TCR beta genes was performed with a multiplex PCR assay on genomic DNA. The Illumina HiSeq System was used to sequence the amplified TCR beta libraries as 87-base-pair reads. The study's own analysis went as follows. A later analysis tallied around 87 million unique TCR beta chains across the 666 repertoires, and around 12 million of those chains were shared by two or more donors. Raw reads were error-corrected and collapsed into unique sequences with a nearest-neighbor algorithm that merged closely related sequences to remove PCR and sequencing errors. V, D and J gene segments were assigned by aligning CDR3 sequences to IMGT reference sequences. For a sequence to be retained, a match of at least six nucleotides to both a V gene segment and a J gene segment was required. A rearrangement counted as productive if the CDR3 had no stop codons and remained in frame with V and J, and every other rearrangement counted as non-productive. Following IMGT convention, CDR3 was defined as the stretch from the second conserved V-encoded cysteine to the conserved J-encoded phenylalanine. The earlier analysis of a few hundred of the donors excluded sequences that lacked an unambiguous match to a single V gene segment. In an earlier analysis of several hundred of the donors, a V segment was called functional when productive rearrangements were above 56.7%, and segregating when the standard deviation between donors exceeded 5%. A statistical classification framework was built to diagnose cytomegalovirus status from the catalog of TCR beta chain sequences. In a later analysis, TCR nucleotide sequences were compared against IMGT/GENE-DB human TR gene sequences so that V and J genes could be assigned. The TCRdist pipeline was used in a later analysis to assign CDR3 sequences and most-parsimonious VDJ recombination scenarios. In a later analysis, each TCR beta chain was defined by its CDR3 amino acid sequence together with its V-gene family, and reads lacking a unique V-gene family were excluded. In a later analysis, 500 to 700 highly shared, low-generation-probability nucleotide sequences were removed to address suspected cross-contamination and a sequencing artifact. In a later analysis, a clonal expansion index for each public chain was calculated from normalized within-repertoire ranks of inferred template counts. In a later analysis, generation probabilities were computed with a VDJ recombination model fitted to out-of-frame rearrangements, and the resulting probabilities were checked against IGoR. In a later analysis, hypergeometric tests were used to score TCR-TCR, TCR-HLA and TCR-CMV co-occurrence, with a repertoire-size bias correction applied to TCR pairs. False discovery rates were estimated in a later analysis by permuting HLA or CMV assignments 20 times. In a later analysis, co-occurring TCRs were grouped using DBSCAN, with TCRdist sequence similarity added in when clustering inside HLA-allele-positive subsets. For co-occurrence clustering, repertoires with fewer than 30,000 or more than 120,000 public chains were excluded, along with roughly five repertoires with anomalous nucleotide sharing. Held by TCRdb, this immuneACCESS table contains in-frame sequences only and omits some clones. Under half of the omission traces to an unresolved V gene where checked; the cause of the rest is unknown. The V and J calls and clone size are taken from that table; D and trimming were inferred from the DNA. This sample holds under 95,000 clones; under 80% were observed only once. The ten largest clones take up approximately 2% of the sample.

The origin of this receptor is a boy between 10 and 17 years old in good health and CMV-seronegative. What was sequenced was PBMCs. The chain was built from TRBV19 and TRBJ2-2; matching of 6 bases hints at TRBD1 as the D gene. The CDR3: CASSIWDKDTGELFF. At the DNA level, the sequence is TGTGCCAGTAGTATATGGGACAAGGACACCGGGGAGCTGTTTTTT.